These 21 T cell receptor beta chains were sequenced from one sample in a study of blood T cell repertoires in COVID-19 (dated by TCRdb to between 2020 and 2021). Libraries came from the immunoSEQ multiplex PCR assay. This is the immuneACCESS table as TCRdb keeps it, with only in-frame sequences that have V and J called. A part of the clones is gone; compared with another copy, unresolved V genes explain less than half, and the rest is unexplained. This sample lists about 380,000 clones; approximately 80% were detected once. The ten largest clones take up under 1.2% of the sample. The specimen sequenced was peripheral blood. These receptors all come from a human donor with acute or convalescent COVID-19. The donor label of this sample is uncertain.

CDR3 in amino acids: CASSPSKGAGEKLFF. For the CDR3, the DNA is TGTGCCAGCTCACCATCGAAGGGGGCCGGTGAAAAACTGTTTTTT. The rearrangement links TRBV18 to TRBJ1-4; 7 bases agree with TRBD1. The V and J ends lost 2 bases and 7 bases, in that order; junction bases with no gene match: 7. This CDR3 contains 15 residues. Looked up from germline, CDR1 is KGHSH and CDR2 is LQKENI.

The chain employs TRBV7-2 and TRBJ2-3; D is perhaps TRBD2 (5 bases). This CDR3 spans 15 amino acids. CDR1 and CDR2 (germline): SGHTA, FQGNSA. V dropped 1 base and J dropped 0 bases, with 8 bases sitting between them. CDR3 DNA sequence: TGTGCCAGCAGCTTAGGAGGGCTGAGCACAGATACGCAGTATTTT. Translating it yields CASSLGGLSTDTQYF.

The V gene is TRBV2, the J gene TRBJ2-5, with 9 bases that match TRBD2. The CDR3 consists of 16 residues. Germline CDR1 SNHLY, CDR2 FYNNEI. V was pared by 3 bases and J by 7 bases, with 12 bases of the junction left unmatched. The CDR3 sequence: CASSDFRASGKGTQYF. The CDR3 DNA reads as TGTGCCAGCAGTGACTTCCGGGCTAGCGGGAAAGGGACCCAGTACTTC.

The genes are TRBV28 and TRBJ1-1; TRBD1 might be the D (5 bases). The germline gives CDR1 MDHEN, CDR2 SYDVKM. The CDR3 consists of 14 residues. Trimming cost V 6 bases and J 2 bases, with 13 bases left between them. Here the CDR3 DNA reads TGTGCCAGCAGCCCCGGGACTATTAACACTGAAGCTTTCTTT. Its protein product is CASSPGTINTEAFF.

The rearrangement links TRBV5-1 to TRBJ2-1, with TRBD1 matching 7 bases. The germline CDR1 and CDR2 sequences are SGHRS and YFSETQ. The V segment lost 5 bases and the J segment 7 bases; nucleotides outside the gene matches: 6. The CDR3 has 13 amino acids. In DNA form, the CDR3 reads TGCGCCAGCAGACAGGGGCTCTGGAATGAGCAGTTCTTC. Translated, it gives CASRQGLWNEQFF.

The chain recombines TRBV15 with TRBJ2-6; D might be TRBD1 (6 bases). V gave up 6 bases and J gave up 3 bases, with 27 bases separating them. The CDR3 is 20 amino acids. Germline V gives CDR1 LNHNV, CDR2 YYDKDF (reference sequence). The CDR3 DNA reads TGTGCCACCAGAACAGCCGTTTGGCTAGAGGGGGAGAGTGGGGCCAACGTCCTGACTTTC. Amino acids: CATRTAVWLEGESGANVLTF. Based on the CDR3 plus reference TRBV15 and TRBJ2-6, the full variable domain is DAMVIQNPRYQVTQFGKPVTLSCSQTLNHNVMYWYQQKSSQAPKLLFHYYDKDFNNEADTPDNFQSRRPNTSFCFLDIRSPGLGDTAMYLCATRTAVWLEGESGANVLTFGAGSRLTVL.

The J gene is TRBJ1-5, the V gene TRBV19; D possibly corresponds to TRBD1 (5 bases). V was cut by 4 bases and J by 2 bases, with 12 bases left in between. Germline CDR1 LNHDA, CDR2 SQIVND (reference sequence). There are 15 residues in the CDR3. CDR3 DNA: TGTGCCAGTAGTACGGGGGACCTGCGCAATCAGCCCCAGCATTTT. This sequence encodes CASSTGDLRNQPQHF.

This chain links TRBV6-5 with TRBJ2-1, with D possibly being TRBD2 (6 bases). The germline V gene encodes CDR1 MNHEY and CDR2 SVGAGI. Trimming removed 6 bases at V and 0 bases at J, with 12 bases between. CDR3 size: 15 residues. In nucleotides, the CDR3 is TGTGCCAGCAGCCCGAGACTAGACTCCTACAATGAGCAGTTCTTC. Protein sequence: CASSPRLDSYNEQFF.

DNA for the CDR3: TGTGCCAGCAGTTTGCGCGGGAGGTGGACAGATACGCAGTATTTT. Protein product: CASSLRGRWTDTQYF. The V gene is TRBV27, the J gene TRBJ2-3; TRBD2 matches at 8 bases. The V segment lost 3 bases and the J segment 3 bases; nucleotides outside the gene matches: 5. The CDR3 extends over 15 amino acids. Germline V gives CDR1 MNHEY, CDR2 SMNVEV (reference sequence).

As DNA, the CDR3 is TGTGCCAGCTCACCCGACAGGGCCACTGAAGCTTTCTTT. It encodes CASSPDRATEAFF. This rearrangement joins TRBV18 to TRBJ1-1; 7 positions match TRBD1. The ends lost 3 bases at V and 4 bases at J; junction bases unmatched: 2. The length of the CDR3 is 13 residues. CDR1 KGHSH and CDR2 LQKENI come from the germline V gene.

This rearrangement joins TRBV27 to TRBJ1-1; no clear D. Germline V gene lookup returns CDR1 MNHEY and CDR2 SMNVEV (reference sequence). Between the trimmed V and J ends, which lost 7 bases and 2 bases, there was a span of 11 bases. CDR3 length: 13 residues. CDR3 sequence (DNA): TGTGCCAGCACGAATAGCAGAAACACTGAAGCTTTCTTT. It specifies CASTNSRNTEAFF.

This clone has a single count. The V and J genes are TRBV6-6 and TRBJ1-2; D gene uncertain. CDR3 size: 15 residues. Trimming took 2 bases from V and 0 from J, leaving 10 bases between them. Looked up from germline, CDR1 is MNHNY and CDR2 is SVGAGI (reference sequence). The chain's CDR3 is CASSYGREANYGYTF. The CDR3 DNA reads as TGTGCCAGCAGTTACGGGCGGGAAGCTAACTATGGCTACACCTTC.

The genes are TRBV2 and TRBJ2-7; D remains unclear. Germline CDR1 reads SNHLY; CDR2 reads FYNNEI. The germline V and J ends were trimmed by 7 bases and 2 bases, with 6 bases remaining between them. CDR3 length equals 11 residues. As DNA, the CDR3 is TGTGCCAGCATGGGCACCTACGAGCAGTACTTC. This encodes CASMGTYEQYF.

The V call is TRBV19, the J call TRBJ1-5; 7 nucleotides agree with TRBD1. The CDR3 length is 14 residues. The germline CDR1 and CDR2 sequences are LNHDA and SQIVND (reference sequence). V lost 4 bases, J lost 6 bases, and 6 bases stayed unmatched. This CDR3 reads CASSKTGDGQPQHF. The CDR3 nucleotides are TGTGCCAGTAGTAAAACAGGGGATGGTCAGCCCCAGCATTTT. Based on the CDR3 plus reference TRBV19 and TRBJ1-5, the full variable domain is DGGITQSPKYLFRKEGQNVTLSCEQNLNHDAMYWYRQDPGQGLRLIYYSQIVNDFQKGDIAEGYSVSREKKESFPLTVTSAQKNPTAFYLCASSKTGDGQPQHFGDGTRLSIL.

The rearrangement links TRBV5-1 to TRBJ2-1, with 8 bases aligning to TRBD2. The CDR3 runs 17 residues. Looked up from germline, CDR1 is SGHRS and CDR2 is YFSETQ. V was pared by 0 bases and J by 2 bases, with 7 bases of the junction left unmatched. This chain's CDR3 is CASSLAFIGGAYNEQFF. For the CDR3, the DNA is TGCGCCAGCAGCTTGGCCTTTATCGGGGGGGCCTACAATGAGCAGTTCTTC. Variable domain in full (rest from reference TRBV5-1 and TRBJ2-1): KAGVTQTPRYLIKTRGQQVTLSCSPISGHRSVSWYQQTPGQGLQFLFEYFSETQRNKGNFPGRFSGRQFSNSRSEMNVSTLELGDSALYLCASSLAFIGGAYNEQFFGPGTRLTVL.

CDR3 protein: CASRSTGDSQPQHF. CDR3 in DNA: TGTGCCAGCAGGTCGACAGGGGATAGTCAGCCCCAGCATTTT. This chain joins TRBV5-5 and TRBJ1-5; TRBD1 agrees at 8 bases. CDR1 SGHKS and CDR2 YYEKEE come from the germline V gene (reference sequence). CDR3 length: 14 residues. V lost 5 bases, J lost 6 bases, and 7 bases stayed unmatched. Looking up the rest from reference TRBV5-5 and TRBJ1-5 gives the full variable domain: DAGVTQSPTHLIKTRGQQVTLRCSPISGHKSVSWYQQVLGQGPQFIFQYYEKEERGRGNFPDRFSARQFPNYSSELNVNALLLGDSALYLCASRSTGDSQPQHFGDGTRLSIL.

The chain joins TRBV27 to TRBJ2-3; tentatively, D is TRBD2 (5 bases). The V end was cut by 4 bases, the J end by 0 bases, with 8 bases between. This CDR3 is 14 amino acids long. The germline V gene encodes CDR1 MNHEY and CDR2 SMNVEV (reference sequence). This CDR3 is CASSYGGSTDTQYF. CDR3 nucleotides: TGTGCCAGCAGTTATGGCGGGAGCACAGATACGCAGTATTTT.

The J gene is TRBJ2-7, the V gene TRBV30; a possible D gene is TRBD1 (5 bases). Looked up from germline, CDR1 is GTSNPN and CDR2 is SVGIG (reference sequence). This CDR3 comprises 11 residues. Trimming cost V 3 bases and J 6 bases, with 9 bases left between them. For the CDR3, the DNA is TGTGCCTGGAGCAAGGGGTTCGAGCAGTACTTC. Protein sequence: CAWSKGFEQYF.

V and J are TRBV2 and TRBJ1-2, with a weak D call TRBD1 (5 bases). CDR1 is SNHLY, CDR2 FYNNEI, per germline. Trimming stripped 4 bases from V and 9 bases from J, with 18 bases between. The CDR3 has 14 residues. The chain's CDR3 is CASSAGTSKVRYTF. In DNA form, the CDR3 reads TGTGCCAGCAGTGCCGGGACTTCCAAGGTGCGCTACACCTTC.

The V call is TRBV29-1, the J call TRBJ2-2; the D gene is possibly TRBD1 (6 bases). The CDR3 covers 13 residues. CDR1 SQVTM and CDR2 ANQGSEA come from the germline V gene. Trimming shortened V by 7 bases and J by 4 bases, and 13 bases separated the two germline ends. The CDR3 nucleotides are TGCAGCGCCCGGACAGATCCCACCGGGGAGCTGTTTTTT. This encodes CSARTDPTGELFF.

The chain recombines TRBV7-9 with TRBJ2-1, with D maybe TRBD2 (5 bases). V dropped 11 bases and J dropped 4 bases, with 9 bases sitting between them. From germline, CDR1 is SEHNR and CDR2 FQNEAQ (reference sequence). The CDR3 sequence is 11 residues long. Here the CDR3 DNA reads TGTGCCTCCGAGGGATACAATGAGCAGTTCTTC. Residues: CASEGYNEQFF.